This is a list of T cell receptor beta chains from one sample in a study of T cell changes during pregnancy in multiple sclerosis. Only in-frame clones appear in the TCRdb table, and some are missing; sequencing was by immunoSEQ multiplex PCR. The sample has some 37,000 clones, around nine tenths seen once. The source was CD4+ T cells from peripheral blood mononuclear cells, collected after pregnancy. The origin of the receptors is a female donor in good health, enrolled as a control in a pregnancy study. CDR3s include the opening cysteine and the closing phenylalanine or tryptophan. A D gene is named only where the DNA matches it firmly. Clone size is not always given. Where it is, it says once, few, many or a class for expanded clones.

>.|TRBV10-3|TRBJ2-5|.
CAISESFGEETQYF
TGTGCCATCAGTGAGTCATTTGGAGAAGAGACCCAGTACTTC
>.|TRBV6-5|TRBJ2-7|.
CASSYSQGTYEQYF
TGTGCCAGCAGTTACTCCCAGGGGACCTACGAGCAGTACTTC
>.|TRBV6-6|TRBJ1-6|TRBD1
CASSSGGGYNSPLHF
TGTGCCAGCAGTTCAGGGGGCGGATATAATTCACCCCTCCACTTT
>.|TRBV30|TRBJ1-4|.
CAWSPESVRLFF
TGTGCCTGGAGCCCGGAGTCCGTCCGACTGTTTTTT
>.|TRBV7-2|TRBJ2-7|.
CASSFGSGLSYEQYF
TGTGCCAGCAGCTTTGGCAGCGGCCTCTCCTACGAGCAGTACTTC
>.|TRBV5-1|TRBJ2-1|TRBD2
CASSLALAGPNEQFF
TGCGCCAGCAGCTTGGCCCTAGCGGGACCCAATGAGCAGTTCTTC
>.|TRBV15|TRBJ2-7|.
CATSRKFGGDYEQYF
TGTGCCACCAGCAGGAAATTCGGCGGGGACTACGAGCAGTACTTC
>.|TRBV5-4|TRBJ2-1|TRBD2
CASSLSGERRERSYNEQFF
TGTGCCAGCAGCTTGAGCGGGGAGAGGCGGGAGCGCTCCTACAATGAGCAGTTCTTC
>few|TRBV5-6|TRBJ1-5|TRBD1
CASSQTGAGYSNQPQHF
TGTGCCAGCAGCCAGACAGGGGCGGGGTATAGCAATCAGCCCCAGCATTTT
>.|TRBV5-1|TRBJ2-1|TRBD2
CASSKLGLAGNNEQFF
TGCGCCAGCAGCAAACTGGGACTAGCGGGAAACAATGAGCAGTTCTTC
>.|TRBV5-4|TRBJ2-2|TRBD1
CASSQRTGETGELFF
TGTGCCAGCAGCCAAAGGACAGGGGAGACCGGGGAGCTGTTTTTT
>.|TRBV7-9|TRBJ1-2|.
CASSPQGNYGYTF
TGTGCCAGCAGCCCACAGGGAAACTATGGCTACACCTTC
>once|TRBV2|TRBJ2-7|TRBD1
CASSERGRGQDEQYF
TGTGCCAGCAGTGAACGGGGCAGGGGGCAAGACGAGCAGTACTTC
>.|TRBV27|TRBJ1-2|.
CASSSTWALYGYTF
TGTGCCAGCAGTTCCACATGGGCCCTCTATGGCTACACCTTC
>.|TRBV11-2|TRBJ1-2|TRBD1
CASSLGAGGDYGYTF
TGTGCCAGCAGCTTAGGGGCAGGGGGAGACTATGGCTACACCTTC
>.|TRBV5-1|TRBJ1-5|TRBD1
CASSPGTGNNQPQHF
TGCGCCAGCAGCCCGGGGACAGGGAACAATCAGCCCCAGCATTTT
>.|TRBV30|TRBJ2-5|.
CAWSLPSVQETQYF
TGTGCCTGGAGTCTTCCTAGCGTCCAAGAGACCCAGTACTTC
>.|TRBV7-2|TRBJ1-2|TRBD1
CASSLGGQYGYTF
TGTGCCAGCAGCTTAGGGGGACAGTATGGCTACACCTTC
>once|TRBV6-4|TRBJ2-7|TRBD2
CASSEIAGASEQYF
TGTGCCAGCAGTGAAATAGCGGGAGCGTCCGAGCAGTACTTC
>.|TRBV6-1|TRBJ1-5|.
CASSEALRGGSNQPQHF
TGTGCCAGCAGTGAAGCGCTTCGGGGAGGGAGCAATCAGCCCCAGCATTTT
>.|TRBV19|TRBJ1-5|TRBD1
CASSAPGQYQPQHF
TGTGCCAGTAGTGCCCCGGGACAGTATCAGCCCCAGCATTTT
>.|TRBV6-1|TRBJ1-2|.
CASTAPGYGYTF
TGTGCCAGCACAGCCCCGGGCTATGGCTACACCTTC
>.|TRBV10-3|TRBJ2-7|.
CAISDGPGDYEQYF
TGTGCCATCAGTGATGGTCCAGGGGACTACGAGCAGTACTTC
>.|TRBV5-8|TRBJ2-7|TRBD1
CASSPRPDRVMYEQYF
TGTGCCAGCAGCCCCCGCCCGGACAGGGTCATGTACGAGCAGTACTTC
>.|TRBV7-2|TRBJ1-2|.
CASSLVVGPRYGYTF
TGTGCCAGCAGCCTCGTGGTGGGGCCTCGCTATGGCTACACCTTC
>.|TRBV20-1|TRBJ2-5|TRBD1
CSAYRGETQYF
TGCAGTGCTTACAGGGGGGAGACCCAGTACTTC
>.|TRBV10-3|TRBJ1-1|.
CAITGGMNTEAFF
TGTGCCATCACGGGGGGTATGAACACTGAAGCTTTCTTT
>once|TRBV7-2|TRBJ1-3|.
CASSLGPAAGNTIYF
TGTGCCAGCAGTTTAGGCCCTGCGGCTGGAAACACCATATATTTT
>.|TRBV5-1|TRBJ1-4|.
CASSLTGVGANEKLFF
TGCGCCAGCAGCTTGACGGGGGTTGGAGCTAATGAAAAACTGTTTTTT
>.|TRBV10-3|TRBJ2-5|.
CAISERREETQYF
TGTGCCATCAGTGAGAGACGGGAAGAGACCCAGTACTTC
>.|TRBV6-4|TRBJ2-1|TRBD2
CASSDTPLAGGPGNEQFF
TGTGCCAGCAGTGATACCCCTCTAGCGGGAGGGCCGGGTAATGAGCAGTTCTTC
>.|TRBV19|TRBJ2-1|TRBD2
CASRTSGSDPRGEQFF
TGTGCCAGTAGGACTAGCGGGAGCGACCCCCGCGGTGAGCAGTTCTTC
>.|TRBV5-1|TRBJ1-2|TRBD1
CASRLGDSACTF
TGCGCCAGCAGATTGGGGGACAGTGCTTGCACCTTC
>.|TRBV15|TRBJ1-1|TRBD1
CATSRDRGTTEAFF
TGTGCCACCAGCAGGGACAGGGGGACAACTGAAGCTTTCTTT
>once|TRBV9|TRBJ2-5|TRBD1
CASSGTGETQYF
TGTGCCAGCAGCGGGACAGGAGAGACCCAGTACTTC
>.|TRBV6-6|TRBJ1-5|TRBD1
CASSLIPTGDQPQHF
TGTGCCAGCAGTTTGATCCCGACAGGGGATCAGCCCCAGCATTTT
>.|TRBV6-5|TRBJ1-3|.
CASSYGRYGNTIYF
TGTGCCAGCAGTTACGGCAGGTATGGAAACACCATATATTTT
>once|TRBV7-7|TRBJ2-5|TRBD2
CASSPGLAGGGETQYF
TGTGCCAGCAGCCCCGGACTAGCGGGAGGAGGCGAGACCCAGTACTTC
>.|TRBV4-2|TRBJ1-1|TRBD1
CASSQEGGSGEAFF
TGTGCCAGCAGCCAAGAAGGGGGCAGCGGTGAAGCTTTCTTT
>.|TRBV7-9|TRBJ2-7|TRBD2
CASSLAAGGANEQYF
TGTGCCAGCAGCTTAGCGGCGGGGGGAGCGAACGAGCAGTACTTC